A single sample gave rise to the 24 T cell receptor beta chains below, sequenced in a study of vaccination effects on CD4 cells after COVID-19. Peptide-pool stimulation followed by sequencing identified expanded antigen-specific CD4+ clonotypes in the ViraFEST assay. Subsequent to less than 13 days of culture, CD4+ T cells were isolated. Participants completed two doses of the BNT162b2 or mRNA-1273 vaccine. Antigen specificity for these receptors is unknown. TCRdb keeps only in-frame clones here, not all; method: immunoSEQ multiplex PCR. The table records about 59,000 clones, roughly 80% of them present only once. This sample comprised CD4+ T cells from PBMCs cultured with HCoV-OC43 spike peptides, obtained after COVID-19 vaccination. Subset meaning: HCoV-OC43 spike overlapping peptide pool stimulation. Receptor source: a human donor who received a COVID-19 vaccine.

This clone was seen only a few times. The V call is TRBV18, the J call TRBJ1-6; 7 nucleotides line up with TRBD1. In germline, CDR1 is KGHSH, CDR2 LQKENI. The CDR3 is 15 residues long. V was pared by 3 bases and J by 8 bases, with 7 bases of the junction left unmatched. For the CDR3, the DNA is TGTGCCAGCTCACCCTCAGCAGGGGGAGATTCACCCCTCCACTTT. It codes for CASSPSAGGDSPLHF.

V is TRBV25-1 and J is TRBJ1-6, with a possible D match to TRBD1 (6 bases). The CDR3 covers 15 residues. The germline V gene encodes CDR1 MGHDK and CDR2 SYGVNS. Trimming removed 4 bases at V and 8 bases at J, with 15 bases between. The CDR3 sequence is CASSGLGGLYSPLHF. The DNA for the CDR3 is TGTGCCAGCAGTGGCCTGGGGGGGCTCTATTCACCCCTCCACTTT.

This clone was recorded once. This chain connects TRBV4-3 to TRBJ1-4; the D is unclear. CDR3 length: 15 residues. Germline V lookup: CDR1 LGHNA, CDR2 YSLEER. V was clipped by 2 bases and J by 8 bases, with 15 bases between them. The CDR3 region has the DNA TGCGCCAGCAGCCAAAGGTTAAGTGGGGAGGAAAAACTGTTTTTT. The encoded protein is CASSQRLSGEEKLFF.

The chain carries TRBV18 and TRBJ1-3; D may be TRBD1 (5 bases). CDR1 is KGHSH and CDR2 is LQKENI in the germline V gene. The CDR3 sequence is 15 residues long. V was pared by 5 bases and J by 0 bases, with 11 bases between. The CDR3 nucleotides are TGTGCCAGCTCAGCAGACAGCCTCTCTGGAAACACCATATATTTT. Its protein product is CASSADSLSGNTIYF. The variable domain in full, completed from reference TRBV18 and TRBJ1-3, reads NAGVMQNPRHLVRRRGQEARLRCSPMKGHSHVYWYRQLPEEGLKFMVYLQKENIIDESGMPKERFSAEFPKEGPSILRIQQVVRGDSAAYFCASSADSLSGNTIYFGEGSWLTVV.

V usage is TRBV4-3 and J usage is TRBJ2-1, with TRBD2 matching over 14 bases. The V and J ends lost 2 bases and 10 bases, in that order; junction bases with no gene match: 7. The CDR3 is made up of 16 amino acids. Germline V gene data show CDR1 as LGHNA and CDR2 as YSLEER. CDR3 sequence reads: CASSQTRTSGGTEQFF. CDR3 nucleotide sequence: TGCGCCAGCAGCCAAACAAGGACTAGCGGGGGGACCGAGCAGTTCTTC.

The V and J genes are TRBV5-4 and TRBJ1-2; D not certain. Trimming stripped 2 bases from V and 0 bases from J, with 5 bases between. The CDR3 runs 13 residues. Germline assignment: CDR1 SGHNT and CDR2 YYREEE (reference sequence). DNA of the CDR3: TGTGCCAGCAGCTTAGATGCTAACTATGGCTACACCTTC. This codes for CASSLDANYGYTF.

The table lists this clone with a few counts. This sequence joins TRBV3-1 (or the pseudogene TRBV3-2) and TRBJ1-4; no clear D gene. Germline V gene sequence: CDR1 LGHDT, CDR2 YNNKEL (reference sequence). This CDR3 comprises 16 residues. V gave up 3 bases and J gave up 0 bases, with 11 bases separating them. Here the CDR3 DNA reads TGTGCCAGCAGCCAGCTCGATTATACAACTAATGAAAAACTGTTTTTT. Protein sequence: CASSQLDYTTNEKLFF.

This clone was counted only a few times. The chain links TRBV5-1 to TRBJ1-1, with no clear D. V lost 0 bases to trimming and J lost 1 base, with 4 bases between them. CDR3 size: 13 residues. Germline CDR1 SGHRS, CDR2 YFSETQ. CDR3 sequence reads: CASSLGPNTEAFF. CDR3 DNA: TGCGCCAGCAGCTTGGGACCGAACACTGAAGCTTTCTTT.

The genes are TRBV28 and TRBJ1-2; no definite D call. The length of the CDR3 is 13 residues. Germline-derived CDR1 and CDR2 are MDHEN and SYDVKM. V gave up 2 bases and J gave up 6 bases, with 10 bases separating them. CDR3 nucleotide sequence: TGTGCCAGCAGTTTAACTAGGAGTAATGGCTACACCTTC. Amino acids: CASSLTRSNGYTF.

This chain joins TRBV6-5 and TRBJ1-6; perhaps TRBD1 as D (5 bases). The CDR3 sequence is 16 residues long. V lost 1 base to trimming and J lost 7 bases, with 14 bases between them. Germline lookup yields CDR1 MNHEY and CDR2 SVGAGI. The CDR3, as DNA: TGTGCCAGCAGTTACTTTGGGCAGGGCACAAATTCACCCCTCCACTTT. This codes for CASSYFGQGTNSPLHF.

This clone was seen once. CDR3 bases: TGTGCCAGCAGCCAAGGAACGGGAGACACAGATACGCAGTATTTT. This codes for CASSQGTGDTDTQYF. The chain combines TRBV3-1 (or the pseudogene TRBV3-2) with TRBJ2-3; weak D call: TRBD2 (6 bases). Between the trimmed V and J ends, which lost 1 base and 2 bases, there was a span of 10 bases. Germline values: CDR1 LGHDT, CDR2 YNNKEL (reference sequence). The CDR3 is made up of 15 amino acids.

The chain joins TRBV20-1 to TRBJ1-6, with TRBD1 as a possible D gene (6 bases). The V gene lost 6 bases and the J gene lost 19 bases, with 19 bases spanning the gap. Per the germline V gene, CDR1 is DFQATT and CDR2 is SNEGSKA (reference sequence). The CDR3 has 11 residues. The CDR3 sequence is CSAANNRDTHF. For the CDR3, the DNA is TGCAGTGCCGCAAACAACCGGGACACACACTTT.

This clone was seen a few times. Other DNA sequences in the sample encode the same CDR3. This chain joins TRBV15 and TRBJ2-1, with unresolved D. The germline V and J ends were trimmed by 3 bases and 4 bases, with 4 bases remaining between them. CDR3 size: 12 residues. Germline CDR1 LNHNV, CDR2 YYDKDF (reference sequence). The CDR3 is CATSRGYNEQFF. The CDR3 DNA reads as TGTGCCACCAGCAGGGGATACAATGAGCAGTTCTTC.

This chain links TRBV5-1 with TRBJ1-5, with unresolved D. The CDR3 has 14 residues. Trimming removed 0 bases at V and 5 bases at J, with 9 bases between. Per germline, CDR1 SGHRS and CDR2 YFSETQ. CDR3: CASSLESGDQPQHF. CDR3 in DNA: TGCGCCAGCAGCTTGGAATCCGGGGATCAGCCCCAGCATTTT.

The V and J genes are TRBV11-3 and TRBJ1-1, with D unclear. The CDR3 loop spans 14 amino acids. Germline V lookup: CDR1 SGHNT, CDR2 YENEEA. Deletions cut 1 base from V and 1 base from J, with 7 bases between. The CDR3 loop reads CASSLAGGNTEAFF. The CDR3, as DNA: TGTGCCAGCAGCTTAGCCGGTGGGAACACTGAAGCTTTCTTT.

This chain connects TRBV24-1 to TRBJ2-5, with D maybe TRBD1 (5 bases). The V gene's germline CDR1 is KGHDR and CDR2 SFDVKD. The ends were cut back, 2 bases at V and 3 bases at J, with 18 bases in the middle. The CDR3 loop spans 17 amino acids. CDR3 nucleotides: TGTGCCACCAGTGATTATGGAACAGGAGATACCAAAGAGACCCAGTACTTC. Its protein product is CATSDYGTGDTKETQYF.

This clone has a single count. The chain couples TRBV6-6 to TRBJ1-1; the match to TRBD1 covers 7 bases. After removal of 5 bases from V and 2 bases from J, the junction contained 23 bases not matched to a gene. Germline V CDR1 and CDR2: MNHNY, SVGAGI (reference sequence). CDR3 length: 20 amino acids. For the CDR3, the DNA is TGTGCCAGCAGTCAATTCCAATTCCGGGACAGCCCCGGGTACAACACTGAAGCTTTCTTT. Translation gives CASSQFQFRDSPGYNTEAFF.

The CDR3 DNA reads TGTGCCAGCAGTTACTCTCGGTCCTCCAATGGCTACACCTTC. Its translation: CASSYSRSSNGYTF. The rearrangement links TRBV6-5 to TRBJ1-2; D is undetermined. The CDR3 has 14 amino acids. Trimming took off 0 bases at V and 6 bases at J, with 11 bases between the two ends. Germline loops: CDR1 MNHEY, CDR2 SVGAGI.

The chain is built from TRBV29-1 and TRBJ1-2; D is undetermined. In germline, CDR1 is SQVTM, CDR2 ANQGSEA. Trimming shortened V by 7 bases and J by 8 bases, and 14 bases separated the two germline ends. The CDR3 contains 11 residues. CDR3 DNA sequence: TGCAGCGCCGCGGGTGGCGGCGGCTACACCTTC. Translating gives CSAAGGGGYTF.

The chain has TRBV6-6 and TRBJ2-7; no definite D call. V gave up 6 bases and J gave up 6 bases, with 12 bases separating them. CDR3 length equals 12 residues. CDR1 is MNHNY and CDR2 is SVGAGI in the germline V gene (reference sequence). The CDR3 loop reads CASREGTREQYV. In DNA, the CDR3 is TGTGCCAGCAGGGAAGGTACGCGCGAGCAGTACGTC.

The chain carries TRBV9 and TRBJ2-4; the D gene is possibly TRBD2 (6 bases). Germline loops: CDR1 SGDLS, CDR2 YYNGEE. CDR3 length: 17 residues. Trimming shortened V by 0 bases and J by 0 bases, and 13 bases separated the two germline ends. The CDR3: CASSVEGRTEAKNIQYF. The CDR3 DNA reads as TGTGCCAGCAGCGTAGAGGGGAGGACGGAAGCCAAAAACATTCAGTACTTC.

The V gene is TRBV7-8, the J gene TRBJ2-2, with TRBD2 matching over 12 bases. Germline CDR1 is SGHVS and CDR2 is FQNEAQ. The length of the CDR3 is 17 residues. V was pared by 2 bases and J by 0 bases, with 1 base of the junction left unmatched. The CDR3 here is CASSLRLAGANTGELFF. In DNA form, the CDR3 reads TGTGCCAGCAGCTTAAGACTAGCGGGAGCGAACACCGGGGAGCTGTTTTTT.

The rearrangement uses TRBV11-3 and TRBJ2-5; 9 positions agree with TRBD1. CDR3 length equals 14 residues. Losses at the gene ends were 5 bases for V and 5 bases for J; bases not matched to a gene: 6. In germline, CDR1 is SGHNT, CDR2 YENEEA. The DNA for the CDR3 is TGTGCCAGCAGCCAACAGGGGGCCGGGGAGACCCAGTACTTC. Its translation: CASSQQGAGETQYF.

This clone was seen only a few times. CDR3 residues: CASPTSPISSYNEQFF. The CDR3 nucleotides are TGTGCCAGCCCGACTAGCCCAATTAGCTCCTACAATGAGCAGTTCTTC. The chain combines TRBV5-8 with TRBJ2-1; TRBD2 matches 7 bases. V trimming: 7 bases; J trimming: 0 bases; junction bases outside the gene matches: 10. The CDR3 has 16 amino acids. The germline gives CDR1 SGHTS, CDR2 YDEGEE.